This record concerns one T cell receptor beta chain sequence. The sample originates from a study of T cell changes during pregnancy in multiple sclerosis. This CDR3 has 15 amino acids. The junction had 7 bases not matched to a gene; V was cut back by 6 bases and J by 5 bases. Germline V gene sequence: CDR1 KGHSH, CDR2 LQKENI. This table comes from immunoSEQ multiplex PCR, and its TCRdb copy is limited to in-frame clones, with some not included. The sample contains approximately 37,000 clones, more than 85% of which appear only once. The rearrangement links TRBV18 to TRBJ1-5, with 10 bases fitting TRBD1. The source of this sequence is a female donor with multiple sclerosis, enrolled in a pregnancy study. The sequencing here drew on CD4+ T cells from peripheral blood mononuclear cells, taken in the third trimester of pregnancy. CDR3 sequence (DNA): TGTGCCAGCTCCCTTGGACAGGGGGTTGATCAGCCCCAGCATTTT. This encodes CASSLGQGVDQPQHF.